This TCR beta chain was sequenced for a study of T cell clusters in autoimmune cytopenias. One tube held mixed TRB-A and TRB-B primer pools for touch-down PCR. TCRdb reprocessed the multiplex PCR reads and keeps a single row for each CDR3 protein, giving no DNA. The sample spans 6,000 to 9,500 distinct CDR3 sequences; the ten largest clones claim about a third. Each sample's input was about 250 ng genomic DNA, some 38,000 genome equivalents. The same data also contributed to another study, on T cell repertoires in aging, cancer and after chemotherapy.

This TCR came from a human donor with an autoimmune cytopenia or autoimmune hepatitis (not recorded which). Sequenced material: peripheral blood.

The CDR3 loop reads CASSLISGVRNEQFF. This chain joins TRBV7-2 and TRBJ2-1; with no DNA, the TCRdb D assignment of TRBD2 cannot be verified. CDR3 size: 15 residues. Germline CDR1 SGHTA, CDR2 FQGNSA.